This TCR beta chain was profiled in a study of blood T cell repertoires in COVID-19. On the study more broadly: T cells, B-cell-depleted T cells, or PBMCs provided the cDNA or gDNA that served as material.

Original analysis: Estimation of nucleated cell counts relied on the amplification of reference gene primers. Measured with immunoSEQ multiplex PCR; TCRdb has only the in-frame clones, and not every one. V, J and clone size are those of that table, while D and trimming were read from the DNA. The table includes more than 110,000 clones, roughly 78% detected once. The germline V gene has CDR1 KGHSH and CDR2 LQKENI. V was pared by 3 bases and J by 6 bases, with 7 bases of the junction left unmatched. This CDR3 contains 15 residues. This sequence joins TRBV18 and TRBJ2-7, with TRBD2 identical over 11 bases. The source of this sequence is a man aged 60 to 75 with acute or convalescent COVID-19. Sequencing was carried out using peripheral blood. CDR3 bases: TGTGCCAGCTCACCGTCACTAGCGGGAGTTGGCGAGCAGTACTTC. Its translation is CASSPSLAGVGEQYF. Full variable domain (remainder filled in from reference TRBV18 and TRBJ2-7): NAGVMQNPRHLVRRRGQEARLRCSPMKGHSHVYWYRQLPEEGLKFMVYLQKENIIDESGMPKERFSAEFPKEGPSILRIQQVVRGDSAAYFCASSPSLAGVGEQYFGPGTRLTVT.